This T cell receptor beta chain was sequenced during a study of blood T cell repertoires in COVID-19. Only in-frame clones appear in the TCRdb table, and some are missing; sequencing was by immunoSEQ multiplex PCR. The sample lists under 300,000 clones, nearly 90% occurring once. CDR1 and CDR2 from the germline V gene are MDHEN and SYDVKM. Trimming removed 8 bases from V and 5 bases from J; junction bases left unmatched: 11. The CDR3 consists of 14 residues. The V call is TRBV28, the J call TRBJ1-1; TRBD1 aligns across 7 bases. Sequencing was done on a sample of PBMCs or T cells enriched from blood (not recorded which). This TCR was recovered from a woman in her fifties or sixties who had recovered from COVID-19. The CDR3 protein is CASCHTGTVTEAFF. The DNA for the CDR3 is TGTGCCAGCTGCCACACCGGGACAGTTACTGAAGCTTTCTTT.